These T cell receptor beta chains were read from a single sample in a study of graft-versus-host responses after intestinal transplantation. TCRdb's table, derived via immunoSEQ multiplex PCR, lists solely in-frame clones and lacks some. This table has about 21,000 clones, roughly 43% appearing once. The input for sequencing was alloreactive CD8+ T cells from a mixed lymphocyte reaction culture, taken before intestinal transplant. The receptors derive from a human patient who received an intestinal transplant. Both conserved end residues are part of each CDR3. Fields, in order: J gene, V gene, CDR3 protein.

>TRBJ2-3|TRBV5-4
CASSLEWAGGPDTQYF
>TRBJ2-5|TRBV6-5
CASSYSLYGGKTQYF
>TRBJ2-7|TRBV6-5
CASSSQGRPRREQYF
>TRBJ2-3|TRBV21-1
CASSKKWFCRAYTDTQYF
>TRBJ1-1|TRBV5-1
CASSLGGPIEAFF
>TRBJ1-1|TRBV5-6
CASSRPTGGTLTEAFF
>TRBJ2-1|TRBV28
CASSLAGTGGSEQFF
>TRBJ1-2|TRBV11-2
CASSLVGQAHYGYTF
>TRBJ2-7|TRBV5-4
CASSLGTSGAYEQYF
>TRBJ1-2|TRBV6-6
CASTNGVGYGYTF
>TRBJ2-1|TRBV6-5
CASSPAGPDNEQFF
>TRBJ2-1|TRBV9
CASSVGQGVYNEQFF
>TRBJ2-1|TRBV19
CASSPWTSGGYEQFF
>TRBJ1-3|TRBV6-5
CASRDGNTSGNTIYF
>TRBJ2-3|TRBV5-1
CASSFRTPGQGTDTQYF
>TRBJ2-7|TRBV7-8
CASSLTGGRSNYEQYF
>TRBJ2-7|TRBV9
CASSGDRDDEQYF
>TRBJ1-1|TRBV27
CASRLVTGRMNTEAFF
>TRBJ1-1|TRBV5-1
CASTPGGGQGIEAFF
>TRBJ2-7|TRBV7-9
CASSAVVGEQYF
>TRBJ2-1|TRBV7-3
CASSLGGAGGNEQFF
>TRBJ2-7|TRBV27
CASSFAGVGEQYF
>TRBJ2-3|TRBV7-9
CASSLETRTDTQYF
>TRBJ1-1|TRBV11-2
CASSLTGANTEAFF
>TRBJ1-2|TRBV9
CASSVDGQIRYGYTF
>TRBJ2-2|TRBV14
CASSSTGTFGELFF
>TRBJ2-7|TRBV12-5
CASVWEGTSGRTGEQYF
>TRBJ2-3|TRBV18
CASSANTDTQYF
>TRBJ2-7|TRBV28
CASSFLYEQYF